This T cell receptor beta chain was sequenced during a study of T cell responses to AZD1222 COVID-19 vaccine. The study's findings and limits: CD4 TCRs linked to vaccination spanned spike, dominating at 160-218 and 743-854. Females made up more of the donors, who were largely white British, and clonal diversity may have come out too low. Baseline seropositives among AZD1222 recipients totaled only five to seven.

Sequencing was performed with immunoSEQ multiplex PCR; in TCRdb, only in-frame clones are kept and a portion is missing. The repertoire holds 80,000 to 90,000 clones, with approximately 87% as singletons. Remarks on this clone: The target antigen is unknown.

The V and J ends lost 0 bases and 7 bases respectively, with 8 bases between them. Germline V gene data show CDR1 as SGDLS and CDR2 as YYNGEE. This CDR3 is built from 13 residues. This TCR came from an adult in good health. The rearrangement uses TRBV9 and TRBJ2-1; D is uncertain. Source: peripheral blood, taken on day 0 of MenACWY control vaccination. For the CDR3, the DNA is TGTGCCAGCAGCGTAGAAGGGATGAATGAGCAGTTCTTC. This encodes CASSVEGMNEQFF.